The present entry profiles one T cell receptor (beta chain) with its context. Its target is unknown. It differs at one base from a far larger clone, so likely a read error. Other DNA sequences from this sample encode an identical CDR3 as well. Per germline, CDR1 SNHLY and CDR2 FYNNEI. This CDR3 spans 13 amino acids. The sample comes from a study of shared clonotypes between healthy human individuals. Clones were sequenced by immunoSEQ multiplex PCR, and TCRdb holds only the in-frame ones, with some missing. This sample yields over 400,000 clones, of which more than 75% are seen a single time; more than 10% belongs to the top ten. The study, taken as a whole, reports: It was expected that sequencing depth would affect clonotype sharing among donors.

The sequencing sample was made of PBMCs. V gene TRBV2 combines with J gene TRBJ2-5; 11 nucleotides agree with TRBD2. Near its end, the DNA agrees better with TRBJ2-7, so the J call may be wrong. The source is a woman between 40 and 55 years old in good health. Some clones in this sample may be carry-over from other donors' samples. DNA for the CDR3: TGCGCCAGCAGACTAGCGGGGACCTACGAGCAGTACTTC. As protein: CASRLAGTYEQYF.